A single T cell receptor beta chain is shown here with its context. Its antigen remains unidentified. This sample stems from a study of PD-1 blockade in classical Hodgkin lymphoma. Study-wide background: Every 2 weeks, patients got 3 mg/kg intravenous nivolumab. Study observations and caveats: The diversity seen at baseline in complete responders resembled that of newly diagnosed patients. Newly diagnosed patients reportedly trailed healthy donors in baseline TCR diversity.

The data were produced by immunoSEQ multiplex PCR, yet TCRdb's version contains in-frame clones alone and is incomplete. The sample holds under 25,000 clones, about four fifths seen once. All trial patients relapsed after autologous stem cell transplantation. V gave up 2 bases and J gave up 3 bases, with 8 bases separating them. The CDR3 is made up of 14 amino acids. CDR1 and CDR2 (germline): MNHNS, SASEGT. Here the sequenced sample was peripheral blood mononuclear cells (PBMCs), taken at baseline. The TCR was taken from a human donor with classical Hodgkin lymphoma. The chain is built from TRBV6-1 and TRBJ1-5; D remains unclear. CDR3 nucleotides: TGTGCCAGCAGTGAACAGCCTTACAATCAGCCCCAGCATTTT. This codes for CASSEQPYNQPQHF.